These 18 T cell receptor beta chains were all obtained from the same sample, sequenced in a study of blood T cells in healthy people across ages. With a J-beta primer mix and a sample-barcoded 5' primer, a second PCR ran 7 to 11 cycles. TCRdb re-called the 5' RACE reads with MiXCR, one entry per CDR3 protein. The repertoire has about 1.4 million distinct CDR3 sequences, approximately 63% of them found once; the top ten carry about 6.7%. Specimen: blood. The receptors come from a young man in good health.

This sequence joins TRBV24-1 and TRBJ2-7; D gene ambiguous. The J call may be incorrect, as the DNA end agrees better with TRBJ2-5. CDR1 KGHDR and CDR2 SFDVKD come from the germline V gene. This CDR3 region has 13 residues. As DNA, the CDR3 is TGTGCCACCAGTGATCGCCTCGGTGAGACCCAGTACTTC. It translates to CATSDRLGETQYF.

This clonotype came up a few times. V and J are TRBV2 and TRBJ2-3; D is unresolved. Between the trimmed V and J ends, which lost 3 bases and 3 bases, there was a span of 19 bases. Germline loops: CDR1 SNHLY, CDR2 FYNNEI. CDR3 length: 17 amino acids. The CDR3 nucleotides read TGTGCCAGCAGTGACGATCCTGACCTGGGCATGACAGATACGCAGTATTTT. Translation gives CASSDDPDLGMTDTQYF.

The chain is built from TRBV28 and TRBJ2-5; 7 bases map to TRBD2. V shed 7 bases and J 0 bases; nucleotides not matched to a gene: 5. Per germline, CDR1 MDHEN and CDR2 SYDVKM. This CDR3 has 14 residues. The CDR3 nucleotides read TGTGCCAGCAACCGGGACTACGACCAAGAGACCCAGTACTTC. The encoded protein is CASNRDYDQETQYF.

The sample holds a few counts of this clonotype. This rearrangement joins TRBV28 to TRBJ2-5; D possibly corresponds to TRBD1 (6 bases). CDR1 is MDHEN, CDR2 SYDVKM, per germline. V dropped 7 bases and J dropped 11 bases, with 14 bases sitting between them. The CDR3 has 11 residues. The CDR3 sequence: CASTRGHEQYF. The CDR3 region has the DNA TGTGCCAGCACCAGGGGCCATGAGCAGTACTTC.

Here the CDR3 reads CASSGLPGQGQETQYF. The CDR3 DNA sequence: TGTGCCAGCAGCGGACTTCCGGGACAGGGACAAGAGACCCAGTACTTC. The chain links TRBV9 to TRBJ2-5; 9 bases fit TRBD1. V lost 3 bases and J lost 2; bases outside the gene matches: 8. The CDR3 spans 16 residues. CDR1 and CDR2 (germline): SGDLS, YYNGEE.

The chain uses TRBV15 and TRBJ2-5; 10 bases agree with TRBD2. Germline assignment: CDR1 LNHNV and CDR2 YYDKDF (reference sequence). V was clipped by 4 bases and J by 5 bases; unmatched bases: 16. This CDR3 comprises 18 residues. The CDR3 nucleotides are TGTGCCACCAGCAAACTCTTGGAAGCGGGAGGGCCTAGGGAGACCCAGTACTTC. Amino acid sequence: CATSKLLEAGGPRETQYF. Looking up the rest from reference TRBV15 and TRBJ2-5 gives the full variable domain: DAMVIQNPRYQVTQFGKPVTLSCSQTLNHNVMYWYQQKSSQAPKLLFHYYDKDFNNEADTPDNFQSRRPNTSFCFLDIRSPGLGDTAMYLCATSKLLEAGGPRETQYFGPGTRLLVL.

The rearrangement joins TRBV12-3 or TRBV12-4 to TRBJ2-4, with D perhaps TRBD1 or TRBD2 (5 bases each). The CDR3 length is 14 residues. The germline V and J ends were trimmed by 4 bases and 13 bases, with 20 bases remaining between them. CDR3 loop: CASSSASIGTQQYF. CDR3 DNA: TGTGCCAGCAGTTCAGCGAGCATCGGGACCCAGCAGTACTTC.

This clonotype came up many times. This chain joins TRBV6-5 and TRBJ1-2; D ambiguous. The germline V gene has CDR1 MNHEY and CDR2 SVGAGI. Between the trimmed V and J ends, which lost 6 bases and 4 bases, there was a span of 12 bases. The CDR3 consists of 13 residues. DNA for the CDR3: TGTGCCAGCAGCTTCGACGGCCTCTATGGCTACACCTTC. This encodes CASSFDGLYGYTF.

The chain combines TRBV7-2 with TRBJ2-1; TRBD2 aligns across 8 bases. The junction had 4 bases not matched to a gene; V was cut back by 2 bases and J by 10 bases. This CDR3 region has 13 residues. Germline V gene lookup returns CDR1 SGHTA and CDR2 FQGNSA. CDR3 amino acids: CASSLNRLAEQFF. The CDR3 DNA reads as TGTGCCAGCAGCTTAAATAGACTAGCGGAGCAGTTCTTC.

J is TRBJ2-2 and V is TRBV15, with no clear D. The CDR3 has 16 amino acids. Germline assignment: CDR1 LNHNV and CDR2 YYDKDF (reference sequence). Trimming took off 0 bases at V and 3 bases at J, with 11 bases between the two ends. CDR3 protein: CATSRDSRSDTGELFF. For the CDR3, the DNA is TGTGCCACCAGCAGAGATAGTAGGTCGGACACCGGGGAGCTGTTTTTT.

The chain couples TRBV20-1 to TRBJ2-7; 8 bases line up with TRBD2. The CDR3 runs 17 residues. J gave up 7 bases and V 0 bases, and 17 bases lay outside the gene matches. The V gene's germline CDR1 is DFQATT and CDR2 SNEGSKA (reference sequence). The CDR3 protein is CSARDIASGRDGIEQYF. The CDR3 DNA reads TGCAGTGCTAGAGATATCGCTAGCGGGCGGGATGGGATTGAGCAGTACTTC.

J is TRBJ2-2 and V is TRBV24-1; D may be TRBD1 or TRBD2 (5 bases each). The V gene lost 4 bases and the J gene lost 0 bases, with 14 bases spanning the gap. The length of the CDR3 is 17 residues. Germline values: CDR1 KGHDR, CDR2 SFDVKD. The CDR3, as DNA: TGTGCCACCAGTGACCTCCCGGGACGGTCGAACACCGGGGAGCTGTTTTTT. Its translation is CATSDLPGRSNTGELFF.

The J gene is TRBJ2-3, the V gene TRBV2; 13 bases match TRBD2. The CDR3 sequence is 16 residues long. With V trimmed by 7 bases and J by 1 base, 5 bases remained unmatched. The V gene's germline CDR1 is SNHLY and CDR2 FYNNEI. CDR3 sequence reads: CASTPGLAGGTDTQYF. DNA of the CDR3: TGTGCCAGCACCCCAGGACTAGCGGGGGGCACAGATACGCAGTATTTT. Supplemented by reference TRBV2 and TRBJ2-3, the full variable domain reads EPEVTQTPSHQVTQMGQEVILRCVPISNHLYFYWYRQILGQKVEFLVSFYNNEISEKSEIFDDQFSVERPDGSNFTLKIRSTKLEDSAMYFCASTPGLAGGTDTQYFGPGTRLTVL.

As concerns this clonotype: One junction end does not reproduce the germline sequence, and a read error may be involved. V is TRBV24-1 and J is TRBJ1-2; D possibly corresponds to TRBD1 (6 bases). In germline, CDR1 is KGHDR, CDR2 SFDVKD. The CDR3 has 14 residues. The CDR3 sequence: CATSDWTVNYGDTF. CDR3 DNA: TGTGCCACCAGTGACTGGACAGTGAACTATGGCGACACCTTC.

This clonotype was observed a few times. The chain carries TRBV3-1 and TRBJ2-3; 9 nucleotides align to TRBD2. This CDR3 spans 17 amino acids. CDR1 and CDR2 from the germline V gene are LGHDT and YNNKEL (reference sequence). The junction had 10 bases not matched to a gene; V was cut back by 1 base and J by 5 bases. CDR3 nucleotide sequence: TGTGCCAGCAGCCAAGCCTTTGGCGGGGGGGAAGAAGATACGCAGTATTTT. Amino acids: CASSQAFGGGEEDTQYF.

Here the CDR3 DNA reads TGCAGCGTTGAAAAGAGCGGTTCCCCCTACGAGCAGTACTTC. Translated: CSVEKSGSPYEQYF. This sequence joins TRBV29-1 and TRBJ2-7; D might be TRBD2 (5 bases). V lost 2 bases and J lost 2, with 13 bases in between. The CDR3 covers 14 residues. CDR1 is SQVTM and CDR2 is ANQGSEA in the germline V gene.

The chain carries TRBV7-8 and TRBJ2-7; D gene uncertain. The CDR3 has 14 amino acids. Germline V lookup: CDR1 SGHVS, CDR2 FQNEAQ. V shed 2 bases and J shed 7 bases, with 15 bases lying between them. CDR3: CASSLRPWYCEQYF. CDR3 sequence (DNA): TGTGCCAGCAGCTTAAGGCCATGGTATTGTGAGCAGTACTTC.

The J gene is TRBJ2-7, the V gene TRBV11-2; 10 bases align to TRBD2. Looked up from germline, CDR1 is SGHAT and CDR2 is FQNNGV. J was trimmed by 4 bases and V by 3 bases; bases with no gene match: 12. The CDR3 has 17 residues. CDR3 sequence reads: CASSFMIGTSDKYEQYF. CDR3 sequence (DNA): TGTGCCAGCAGCTTCATGATAGGGACTAGCGATAAGTACGAGCAGTACTTC.